This T cell receptor beta chain was found in a study of T-cell memory formation after mild COVID-19. The overall study: The TCR clusters were mostly specific to one donor. Regarding the study as a whole: The finding that pre-infection memory included some responding clones suggested that cross-reactive memory joined. Shrinking CD4+ clones were chiefly CM and EM; CD8+ ones were chiefly EMRA.

V dropped 4 bases and J dropped 4 bases, with 10 bases sitting between them. This CDR3 is built from 13 residues. The germline V gene encodes CDR1 SGHTA and CDR2 FQGTGA. TCRdb recomputed calls from the 5' RACE reads with MiXCR, one row per CDR3 protein. In the table there are about 350,000 distinct CDR3 sequences, 25% to 30% of which are singletons. With regard to this clonotype: Its antigen is unknown.

The sequence derives from an adult woman who had mild COVID-19 (a few samples of this study predate the infection). Cell type and time point are not known. Sequencing was carried out using PBMCs or a T cell subset sorted from them (not recorded which). The chain uses TRBV7-3 and TRBJ1-2; D is undetermined. CDR3 in DNA: TGTGCCAGCAGCTCTCGACGCGGCTATGGCTACACCTTC. It translates to CASSSRRGYGYTF.